This T cell receptor beta chain originates from a study of CD8 T cells in Susac syndrome. The V gene end was trimmed by 4 bases and the J gene end by 2 bases; junction bases not matched to a gene: 13. The germline CDR1 and CDR2 sequences are LGHNA and YSLEER. The CDR3 has 17 amino acids. Reverse transcription used roughly 0.5 to 1 ug RNA and random hexamers. TCRdb reprocessed the immunoSEQ multiplex PCR reads with MiXCR, giving one entry per CDR3 protein. Here the sample spans 50,000 or so distinct CDR3 sequences, roughly 93% being singletons. The CD8+ and CD4+ T cells were negatively isolated, with the TEMRA cells enriched by FACS.

The chain is built from TRBV4-3 and TRBJ2-7; 8 bases fit TRBD2. This TCR was recovered from a human donor with multiple sclerosis. Specimen: CD8+ T cells from PBMCs. The CDR3 is CASSLHLQLAEAYEQYF. The CDR3 coding sequence is TGCGCCAGCAGCCTCCATTTACAACTAGCGGAAGCCTACGAGCAGTACTTC.